The text below deals with one TCR beta chain. Antigen specificity is unknown. Each TRB amplification used about 220-500 ng of genomic DNA from blood. The data were obtained in a study of T and B cells in COVID-19 patients. In germline, CDR1 is MNHEY, CDR2 SVGEGT. The length of the CDR3 is 15 residues. With 8 bases removed from V and 7 bases from J, the gap between germline ends came to 21 bases. Multiplex PCR with BIOMED2 TRB-A/B primer pools amplified TRB rearrangements. TCRdb passed the multiplex PCR reads through MiXCR, listing each CDR3 protein once. This sample has 4,000 to 5,000 distinct CDR3 sequences; 25% to 35% occur once, and the top ten carry 35% to 45%. Whole-study results and caveats: Highly clonal in active COVID-19, TRB repertoires exceeded healthy-donor diversity and richness at recovery. Patients with COVID-19 reportedly showed strongly skewed T cell receptor beta variable and joining gene usage.

Sequences were obtained from blood. The chain uses TRBV6-2 or TRBV6-3 and TRBJ1-5; D is unclear. This TCR was sampled from a human donor with active COVID-19. The CDR3 DNA reads as TGTGCCAGCTGCCCTCGATCGGGCCTGGGCCAGCCCCAGCATTTT. Translating gives CASCPRSGLGQPQHF.